The present T cell receptor (beta chain) was sequenced within a study of CD8+ T cells in alopecia areata. There are a few counts of this clone. Its antigen is unknown. CDR1 SGHAT and CDR2 FQNNGV come from the germline V gene. V was shortened by 6 bases and J by 2 bases, with 13 bases between the two germline ends. CDR3 length: 14 residues. General study points: Many expanded lesional clones persisted in scalp and blood during tofacitinib. Scalp clonality and expanded CD8+ clones among the top 100 fell significantly with tofacitinib.

TCR sequencing used cDNA made by reverse transcription of extracted RNA. Some clones are missing from TCRdb's copy, which holds only in-frame ones; the method was immunoSEQ multiplex PCR. Among some 200,000 clones listed, around three fifths were seen once. Stated treatment: oral pan-JAK inhibitor, 5-10 mg twice daily. Sequencing was performed on CD4+ T cells sorted from blood, taken at week 4, from a patient treated with tofacitinib. The origin of this receptor is a human donor with alopecia areata. The rearrangement joins TRBV11-2 to TRBJ2-5; D not certain. The CDR3 here is CASSPLYGQETQYF. CDR3 bases: TGTGCCAGCAGTCCCCTGTACGGACAAGAGACCCAGTACTTC.